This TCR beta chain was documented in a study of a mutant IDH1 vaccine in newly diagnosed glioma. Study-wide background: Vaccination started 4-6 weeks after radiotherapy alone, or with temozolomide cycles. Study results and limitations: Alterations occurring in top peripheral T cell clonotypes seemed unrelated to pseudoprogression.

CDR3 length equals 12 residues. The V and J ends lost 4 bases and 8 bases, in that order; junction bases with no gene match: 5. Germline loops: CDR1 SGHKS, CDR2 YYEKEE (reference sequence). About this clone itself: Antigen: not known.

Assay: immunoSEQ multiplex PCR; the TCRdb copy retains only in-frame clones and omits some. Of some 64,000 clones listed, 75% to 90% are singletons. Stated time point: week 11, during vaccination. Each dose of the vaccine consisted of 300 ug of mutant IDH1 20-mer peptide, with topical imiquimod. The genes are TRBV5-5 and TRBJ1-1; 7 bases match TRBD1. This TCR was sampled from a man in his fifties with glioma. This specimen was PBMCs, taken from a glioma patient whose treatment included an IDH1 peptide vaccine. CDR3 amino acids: CASSLRDSEAFF. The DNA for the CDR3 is TGTGCCAGCAGCCTACGGGACAGCGAAGCTTTCTTT.